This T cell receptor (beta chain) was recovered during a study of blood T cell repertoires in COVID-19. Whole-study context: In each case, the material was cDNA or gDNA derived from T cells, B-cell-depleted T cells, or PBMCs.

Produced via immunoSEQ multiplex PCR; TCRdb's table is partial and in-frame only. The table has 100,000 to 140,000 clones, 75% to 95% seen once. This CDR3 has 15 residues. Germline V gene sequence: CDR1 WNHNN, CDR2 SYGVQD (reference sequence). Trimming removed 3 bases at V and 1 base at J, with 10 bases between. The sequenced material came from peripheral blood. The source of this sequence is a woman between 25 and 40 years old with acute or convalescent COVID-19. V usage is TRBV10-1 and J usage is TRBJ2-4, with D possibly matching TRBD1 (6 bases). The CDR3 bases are TGCGCCAGCAGTGAATCCCAGGGGGCCAAAAACATTCAGTACTTC. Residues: CASSESQGAKNIQYF.